The source of this T cell receptor beta chain is a study of shared clonotypes between healthy human individuals. Broader study findings: Generation probability values for non-shared clonotypes were lower than those for clonotypes shared by all four donors.

With respect to this clone: Its antigen remains unknown.

CD8 cells regarded as naive lacked CD45RO, were positively chosen for CCR7, and omitted terminally differentiated effector memory CD45RA+ cells. Within Nashville, Tennessee resided all donors, each a Caucasian adult. Clones were sequenced by immunoSEQ multiplex PCR, and TCRdb holds only the in-frame ones, with some missing. The sample contains 550,000 to 600,000 clones, roughly 98% of which appear only once. Trimming took off 2 bases at V and 3 bases at J, with 13 bases between the two ends. CDR1 and CDR2 (germline): KGHSH, LQKENI. The CDR3 has 15 amino acids. The sequence was collected from a man aged 30 to 39 in good health. The sample consisted of naive CD8+ T cells sorted from blood. This rearrangement joins TRBV18 to TRBJ1-2; unclear D gene. In DNA form, the CDR3 reads TGTGCCAGCTCACCAGTCGTCAGCGTAGACTATGGCTACACCTTC. Translated: CASSPVVSVDYGYTF.